The 5 T cell receptor beta chains below were found in one sample sequenced in a study of blood T cell repertoires in COVID-19. The data were produced by immunoSEQ multiplex PCR, yet TCRdb's version contains in-frame clones alone and is incomplete. The data hold about 360,000 clones, with more than 75% observed a single time. What was sequenced was peripheral blood. These receptors were taken from a human donor with acute or convalescent COVID-19. The donor label of this sample is uncertain.

This chain links TRBV6-1 with TRBJ2-7; possible D gene TRBD1, 6 bases. The V gene's germline CDR1 is MNHNS and CDR2 SASEGT. V was trimmed by 2 bases and J by 4 bases, leaving 9 bases between them. The CDR3 spans 13 residues. DNA for the CDR3: TGTGCCAGCAGTGAAATGCAGGGGTACGAGCAGTACTTC. It specifies CASSEMQGYEQYF.

V usage is TRBV15 and J usage is TRBJ2-3; D is uncertain. The germline V gene encodes CDR1 LNHNV and CDR2 YYDKDF (reference sequence). Trimming took 0 bases from V and 6 from J, leaving 7 bases between them. This CDR3 has 13 residues. Here the CDR3 reads CATSRDTGDTQYF. The CDR3 DNA sequence: TGTGCCACCAGCAGAGACACGGGTGATACGCAGTATTTT.

The chain is built from TRBV6-5 and TRBJ2-1; 8 positions agree with TRBD2. Losses at the gene ends were 11 bases for V and 3 bases for J; bases not matched to a gene: 6. This CDR3 region has 13 residues. Germline CDR1 is MNHEY and CDR2 is SVGAGI. The CDR3 DNA follows: TGTGCCGCGCGGGGGGCACTCTACAATGAGCAGTTCTTC. It yields the protein CAARGALYNEQFF.

The J gene is TRBJ1-5, the V gene TRBV24-1, with D unresolved. CDR3 length: 14 amino acids. Germline CDR1 reads KGHDR; CDR2 reads SFDVKD. Trimming left V 5 bases short and J 9 bases short, with 16 bases between. CDR3 residues: CATSAPLIGRPQHF. In DNA form, the CDR3 reads TGTGCCACCAGTGCCCCTCTCATTGGTAGGCCCCAGCATTTT.

Here the CDR3 reads CASSLVSRGAIGNTIYF. CDR3 nucleotides: TGTGCCAGCAGCTTAGTCTCACGGGGGGCAATAGGAAACACCATATATTTT. This chain links TRBV7-6 with TRBJ1-3; tentative D call: TRBD1 (6 bases). The CDR3 contains 17 residues. V was shortened by 1 base and J by 4 bases, with 17 bases between the two germline ends. CDR1 and CDR2 from the germline V gene are SGHVS and FNYEAQ.